A single TCR beta chain is shown here with its context. Here immunoSEQ multiplex PCR was the method, and the copy in TCRdb shows in-frame clones only, minus some. The sample holds around 150,000 clones, over 65% seen once. This sample is part of a study of blood T cell repertoires in COVID-19. This CDR3 region has 16 residues. V lost 2 bases, J lost 4 bases, and 17 bases lay in between. The germline gives CDR1 MNHNY, CDR2 SVGAGI (reference sequence). This sequence originates from a man in his fifties or sixties with acute or convalescent COVID-19. The source material was peripheral blood. This chain joins TRBV6-6 and TRBJ1-1; D is perhaps TRBD1 (5 bases). Here the CDR3 reads CASSYPGGGGGTEAFF. CDR3 bases: TGTGCCAGCAGTTACCCCGGGGGGGGAGGTGGCACTGAAGCTTTCTTT.